This TCR beta chain was documented in a study of cytomegalovirus exposure and HLA in healthy donors. PCR primers comprised 60 Vbeta and 13 Jbeta primers. TCRdb keeps only in-frame clones here, not all; method: immunoSEQ multiplex PCR. The sample records about 130,000 clones, 70% to 85% being singletons. CDR1 and CDR2 (germline): MNHNY, SVGAGI (reference sequence). V trimming: 2 bases; J trimming: 4 bases; junction bases outside the gene matches: 5. This CDR3 spans 15 amino acids. The V and J genes are TRBV6-6 and TRBJ2-7, with 10 bases lining up with TRBD2. The sequencing sample was made of PBMCs. The origin of this receptor is a man aged 35 to 55 in good health and CMV-seropositive. The CDR3: CASSYTGTSAYEQYF. Here the CDR3 DNA reads TGTGCCAGCAGTTACACCGGGACTAGCGCTTACGAGCAGTACTTC.